The rows below give T cell receptor beta chains drawn from one sample of a study of T cell responses to AZD1222 COVID-19 vaccine. Only in-frame clones appear in the TCRdb table, and some are missing; sequencing was by immunoSEQ multiplex PCR. The sample lists fewer than 120,000 clones, around 90% occurring once. The specimen was peripheral blood, collected on day 0 of AZD1222 vaccination. These receptors all stem from an adult in good health. Each CDR3 is given with its conserved first and last residue. The order of the fields is J gene, D gene, clone size, CDR3 length, V gene, CDR3 protein, CDR3 DNA. A D gene is named only where the DNA matches it firmly. Not every row has a clone size; where given, it reads once, few, many or a size class.

TRBJ1-1	.	.	15	TRBV6-6	CASSPDRWENTEAFF	TGTGCCAGCAGTCCCGACAGGTGGGAGAACACTGAAGCTTTCTTT
TRBJ2-3	.	.	15	TRBV24-1	CATSPQGSSTDTQYF	TGTGCCACCAGTCCCCAGGGGTCTAGCACAGATACGCAGTATTTT
TRBJ1-4	.	.	14	TRBV13	CASSSPRSSEKLFF	TGTGCCAGCAGCTCCCCTCGATCCTCTGAAAAACTGTTTTTT
TRBJ1-2	TRBD1	.	15	TRBV4-1	CASSHPGQGVIGYTF	TGCGCCAGCAGCCACCCGGGACAGGGGGTAATTGGCTACACCTTC
TRBJ1-1	.	.	15	TRBV27	CASSSPRGSGAEAFF	TGTGCCAGCAGTTCCCCTAGGGGGTCAGGGGCTGAAGCTTTCTTT
TRBJ1-4	.	.	14	TRBV28	CASSFLLGNEKLFF	TGTGCCAGCAGTTTTCTTTTAGGGAATGAAAAACTGTTTTTT
TRBJ2-3	TRBD2	.	14	TRBV9	CASGGTRRGNTQYF	TGTGCCAGCGGCGGGACTAGGCGAGGAAATACGCAGTATTTT
TRBJ1-4	.	.	15	TRBV13	CASRIQGKLGEKLFF	TGTGCCAGCAGGATCCAGGGTAAACTTGGTGAAAAACTGTTTTTT
TRBJ1-1	.	.	12	TRBV19	CASRDSPTEAFF	TGTGCCAGTCGCGACAGTCCCACTGAAGCTTTCTTT
TRBJ1-6	.	.	16	TRBV5-1	CASSYSGGMRNSPLHF	TGCGCCAGCAGCTATTCGGGGGGGATGCGTAATTCACCCCTCCACTTT
TRBJ1-5	.	.	15	TRBV19	CASSPQIYSNQPQHF	TGTGCCAGTAGCCCCCAGATCTATAGCAATCAGCCCCAGCATTTT
TRBJ1-1	TRBD1	.	14	TRBV19	CASTKDRGDTEAFF	TGTGCCAGTACCAAGGACAGGGGAGACACTGAAGCTTTCTTT
TRBJ1-6	TRBD1	.	15	TRBV30	CAWSPQQGVGSPLHF	TGTGCCTGGAGCCCACAGCAGGGGGTGGGTTCACCCCTCCACTTT
TRBJ2-6	.	.	16	TRBV6-1	CASSEQWGGGANVLTF	TGTGCCAGCAGTGAACAGTGGGGCGGTGGGGCCAACGTCCTGACTTTC
TRBJ2-7	TRBD2	once	14	TRBV4-1	CASSRDYYSYEQYF	TGCGCCAGCAGCAGGGACTATTACTCCTACGAGCAGTACTTC
TRBJ2-5	TRBD1	.	14	TRBV10-3	CAISGDRGWETQYF	TGTGCCATCAGCGGAGACAGGGGTTGGGAGACCCAGTACTTC
TRBJ1-6	.	.	18	TRBV28	CASSLSSEGSSYNSPLHF	TGTGCCAGCAGTCTCTCCTCAGAGGGGAGCTCCTATAATTCACCCCTCCACTTT
TRBJ2-7	.	.	16	TRBV7-6	CASSAPLGDNSYEQYF	TGTGCCAGCAGCGCCCCCCTAGGGGACAACTCCTACGAGCAGTACTTC
TRBJ2-6	.	.	15	TRBV5-4	CASSLSGAGANVLTF	TGTGCCAGCAGCTTGTCAGGAGCTGGGGCCAACGTCCTGACTTTC
TRBJ1-2	TRBD1	.	14	TRBV10-3	CAISGQGSWYGYTF	TGTGCCATCAGCGGACAGGGGTCGTGGTATGGCTACACCTTC
TRBJ1-1	.	.	18	TRBV3-1/TRBV3-2	CASSPFGEGSYQNTEAFF	TGTGCCAGCAGCCCTTTCGGGGAGGGGAGTTATCAGAACACTGAAGCTTTCTTT